This T cell receptor beta chain comes out of a study of cytomegalovirus exposure and HLA in healthy donors. The CDR3 loop spans 15 amino acids. The V and J ends lost 4 bases and 7 bases, in that order; junction bases with no gene match: 15. From germline, CDR1 is GTSNPN and CDR2 SVGIG (reference sequence). The PCR ran on 60 Vbeta and 13 Jbeta primers. Clones were sequenced by immunoSEQ multiplex PCR, and TCRdb holds only the in-frame ones, with some missing. The table has some 180,000 clones, 77% seen once; the top ten hold more than 3%. This receptor was identified in a woman aged 60-75 years in good health and CMV-seropositive. Input material: PBMCs. The chain couples TRBV30 to TRBJ1-1; TRBD1 agrees at 7 bases. The CDR3 protein is CAWNPKLGGSLEAFF. CDR3 nucleotides: TGTGCCTGGAATCCTAAACTAGGGGGCAGCCTTGAAGCTTTCTTT.